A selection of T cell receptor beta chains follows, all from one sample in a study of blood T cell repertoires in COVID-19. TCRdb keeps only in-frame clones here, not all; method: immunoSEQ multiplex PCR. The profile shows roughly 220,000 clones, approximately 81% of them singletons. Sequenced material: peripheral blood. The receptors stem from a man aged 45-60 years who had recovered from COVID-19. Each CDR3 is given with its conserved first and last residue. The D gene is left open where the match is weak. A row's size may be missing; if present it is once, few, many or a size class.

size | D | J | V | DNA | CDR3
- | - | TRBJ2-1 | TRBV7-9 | TGTGCCAGCAGCTTTGGCGGGGCCTACAATGAGCAGTTCTTC | CASSFGGAYNEQFF
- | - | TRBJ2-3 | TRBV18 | TGTGCCAGCTCCCTTAGCACAGATACGCAGTATTTT | CASSLSTDTQYF
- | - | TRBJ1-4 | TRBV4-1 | TGCGCCAGCAGCCAAGATGGGCGGGGGGCTTGGGAAAAACTGTTTTTT | CASSQDGRGAWEKLFF
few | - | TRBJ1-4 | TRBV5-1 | TGCGCCAGCAGCCGCGGAGACGGGGGTAATGAAAAACTGTTTTTT | CASSRGDGGNEKLFF
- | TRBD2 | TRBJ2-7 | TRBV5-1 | TGCGCCAGCAGCACGCCGGGACTAGCGGGCGAGCAGTACTTC | CASSTPGLAGEQYF
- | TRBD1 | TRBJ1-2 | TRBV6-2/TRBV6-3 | TGTGCCAGCAGCGGACAGGGTAACTATGGCTACACCTTC | CASSGQGNYGYTF
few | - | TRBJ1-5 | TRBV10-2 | TGCGCCAGCAGAGCGGGACTCCTAAATCAGCCCCAGCATTTT | CASRAGLLNQPQHF
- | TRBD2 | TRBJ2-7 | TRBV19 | TGTGCCAGTAGTATACACTCCGGGACTAGTGCCGAGCAGTACTTC | CASSIHSGTSAEQYF
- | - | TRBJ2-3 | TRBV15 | TGTGCCACCAGCAGGGACTTCACAGATACGCAGTATTTT | CATSRDFTDTQYF
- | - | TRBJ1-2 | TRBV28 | TGTGCCACTTATTTGTGGGCGTATGGCTACACCTTC | CATYLWAYGYTF
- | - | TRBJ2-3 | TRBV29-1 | TGCAGCGTTGATGCTAGCGGCACAGATACGCAGTATTTT | CSVDASGTDTQYF